This T cell receptor (beta chain) was captured by sequencing in a study of T cell changes during pregnancy in multiple sclerosis. Trimming cost V 6 bases and J 0 bases; bases outside gene matches: 7. The CDR3 totals 15 residues. CDR1 SNHLY and CDR2 FYNNEI come from the germline V gene. The table came from immunoSEQ multiplex PCR; TCRdb's copy has only in-frame clones and leaves some out. The sample lists about 52,000 clones; just over 90% were seen once. The material was CD4+ T cells from peripheral blood mononuclear cells, obtained before pregnancy. This TCR was sampled from a female donor with multiple sclerosis, enrolled in a pregnancy study. The chain carries TRBV2 and TRBJ1-2, with 7 bases lining up with TRBD1. The CDR3 loop is CASRPTGKPNYGYTF. The CDR3 nucleotides are TGTGCCAGCAGACCGACAGGGAAACCTAACTATGGCTACACCTTC.